This is a list of T cell receptor beta chains from one sample in a study of T-cell reconstitution after alpha-beta-depleted transplantation in children. TCRdb independently ran MiXCR on the PCR reads; one entry per CDR3 protein. The repertoire holds roughly 420,000 distinct CDR3 sequences, with 15% to 20% as singletons. Source: PBMCs, mostly from graft donor cells, taken 360 days after TCRalphabeta/CD19-depleted stem cell transplant. The origin of the receptors is a boy younger than two who had a stem cell transplant for Wiskott-Aldrich syndrome, so the T cells may come from the graft donor. The CDR3 runs from the conserved cysteine through the conserved F or W. Each record gives: D gene, clone size, J gene, V gene, CDR3 protein, CDR3 DNA. A D gene is named only where the DNA matches it firmly. The size entry is marked missing in some rows and otherwise reads once, few, many or a size class.

D gene: NA
clone size: few
J gene: TRBJ2-3
V gene: TRBV25-1
CDR3 protein: CASLGDTQYF
CDR3 DNA: TGTGCCTCCCTGGGAGATACGCAGTATTTT

D gene: NA
clone size: few
J gene: TRBJ2-5
V gene: TRBV7-9
CDR3 protein: CASSHIRGAEETQYF
CDR3 DNA: TGTGCCAGCAGCCACATCAGGGGCGCGGAGGAGACCCAGTACTTC

D gene: NA
clone size: NA
J gene: TRBJ2-3
V gene: TRBV9
CDR3 protein: CASSVDTATSTDTQYF
CDR3 DNA: TGTGCCAGCAGCGTAGACACAGCGACTAGCACAGATACGCAGTATTTT

D gene: NA
clone size: NA
J gene: TRBJ2-5
V gene: TRBV7-9
CDR3 protein: CASSDGQYQETQYF
CDR3 DNA: TGTGCCAGCAGCGATGGACAGTACCAAGAGACCCAGTACTTC

D gene: NA
clone size: NA
J gene: TRBJ2-1
V gene: TRBV24-1
CDR3 protein: CATSDMEDEQFF
CDR3 DNA: TGTGCCACCAGTGATATGGAGGATGAGCAGTTCTTC

D gene: TRBD1
clone size: few
J gene: TRBJ2-5
V gene: TRBV5-4
CDR3 protein: CASSQMDRGNQETQYF
CDR3 DNA: TGTGCCAGCAGCCAGATGGACAGGGGGAATCAAGAGACCCAGTACTTC

D gene: NA
clone size: NA
J gene: TRBJ2-4
V gene: TRBV24-1
CDR3 protein: CATSDRGLTKNIQYF
CDR3 DNA: TGTGCCACCAGTGATCGAGGGTTAACCAAAAACATTCAGTACTTC

D gene: TRBD1
clone size: NA
J gene: TRBJ1-6
V gene: TRBV12-3/TRBV12-4
CDR3 protein: CASSPGTGRSPLHF
CDR3 DNA: TGTGCCAGCAGTCCCGGGACAGGTCGTTCACCCCTCCACTTT

D gene: TRBD2
clone size: few
J gene: TRBJ2-1
V gene: TRBV4-1
CDR3 protein: CASSQDRLVGRERLRDEQFF
CDR3 DNA: TGCGCCAGCAGCCAAGATCGACTCGTAGGGCGGGAGCGCCTCAGGGATGAGCAGTTCTTC

D gene: NA
clone size: NA
J gene: TRBJ1-1
V gene: TRBV21-1
CDR3 protein: CASSNGTGVANTEAFF
CDR3 DNA: TGTGCCAGCAGCAATGGGACAGGGGTCGCGAACACTGAAGCTTTCTTT

D gene: NA
clone size: NA
J gene: TRBJ2-4
V gene: TRBV2
CDR3 protein: CASSAARVGGNIQYF
CDR3 DNA: TGTGCCAGCAGCGCCGCCAGGGTAGGAGGGAACATTCAGTACTTC

D gene: NA
clone size: NA
J gene: TRBJ2-7
V gene: TRBV4-1
CDR3 protein: CASSQVFSSYEQYF
CDR3 DNA: TGCGCCAGCAGCCAAGTCTTCAGCTCCTACGAGCAGTACTTC

D gene: TRBD2
clone size: few
J gene: TRBJ2-6
V gene: TRBV6-2/TRBV6-3
CDR3 protein: CASSKTSGKSSGANVLTF
CDR3 DNA: TGTGCCAGCAGTAAGACTAGCGGAAAAAGCTCTGGGGCCAACGTCCTGACTTTC

D gene: NA
clone size: NA
J gene: TRBJ2-7
V gene: TRBV20-1
CDR3 protein: CSASGQASYEQYF
CDR3 DNA: TGCAGTGCTAGTGGGCAGGCATCCTACGAGCAGTACTTC

D gene: TRBD2
clone size: few
J gene: TRBJ2-1
V gene: TRBV12-3/TRBV12-4
CDR3 protein: CASSDTSGRANEQFF
CDR3 DNA: TGTGCCAGCAGTGACACTAGCGGGAGGGCCAATGAGCAGTTCTTC

D gene: TRBD2
clone size: few
J gene: TRBJ2-4
V gene: TRBV20-1
CDR3 protein: CSARGESGRGDVIQYF
CDR3 DNA: TGCAGTGCTAGAGGGGAGTCCGGGCGGGGGGACGTCATTCAGTACTTC

D gene: TRBD1
clone size: few
J gene: TRBJ2-7
V gene: TRBV20-1
CDR3 protein: CSALSGDSSYEQYF
CDR3 DNA: TGCAGTGCTTTGTCCGGGGACAGCTCCTACGAGCAGTACTTC

D gene: NA
clone size: few
J gene: TRBJ2-7
V gene: TRBV12-3/TRBV12-4
CDR3 protein: CASSLWISYEQYF
CDR3 DNA: TGTGCCAGCAGTTTGTGGATTTCCTACGAGCAGTACTTC

D gene: TRBD2
clone size: NA
J gene: TRBJ2-1
V gene: TRBV12-3/TRBV12-4
CDR3 protein: CASRPSGRRSSYNEQFF
CDR3 DNA: TGTGCCAGCAGGCCTAGCGGGAGGAGAAGCTCCTACAATGAGCAGTTCTTC

D gene: NA
clone size: NA
J gene: TRBJ1-1
V gene: TRBV12-3/TRBV12-4
CDR3 protein: CASSRGDHEAFF
CDR3 DNA: TGTGCCAGCAGTCGAGGGGACCATGAAGCTTTCTTT

D gene: NA
clone size: few
J gene: TRBJ2-2
V gene: TRBV5-1
CDR3 protein: CASSLIPGREAGELFF
CDR3 DNA: TGCGCCAGCAGCTTGATTCCGGGACGTGAGGCCGGGGAGCTGTTTTTT

D gene: NA
clone size: many
J gene: TRBJ2-5
V gene: TRBV13
CDR3 protein: CASSLGIAVNQETQYF
CDR3 DNA: TGTGCCAGCAGCTTAGGGATAGCGGTGAACCAAGAGACCCAGTACTTC

D gene: NA
clone size: NA
J gene: TRBJ2-5
V gene: TRBV7-8
CDR3 protein: CASSLRLMDTQYF
CDR3 DNA: TGTGCCAGCAGCTTAAGACTCATGGACACCCAGTACTTC

D gene: TRBD1
clone size: many
J gene: TRBJ2-3
V gene: TRBV11-1
CDR3 protein: CASSLPRQGAFYSTDTQYF
CDR3 DNA: TGTGCCAGCAGCTTACCCCGACAGGGGGCCTTCTATAGCACAGATACGCAGTATTTT

D gene: NA
clone size: NA
J gene: TRBJ1-4
V gene: TRBV6-5
CDR3 protein: CASSHRTNGEKLFF
CDR3 DNA: TGTGCCAGCAGTCACCGGACTAACGGAGAAAAACTGTTTTTT

D gene: NA
clone size: NA
J gene: TRBJ2-7
V gene: TRBV28
CDR3 protein: CASRRSLGGSYEQYF
CDR3 DNA: TGTGCCAGCAGGCGTTCCCTCGGCGGATCCTACGAGCAGTACTTC

D gene: NA
clone size: NA
J gene: TRBJ2-2
V gene: TRBV12-3/TRBV12-4
CDR3 protein: CASSYTGFGELFF
CDR3 DNA: TGTGCCAGCAGTTATACAGGGTTCGGGGAGCTGTTTTTT

D gene: TRBD2
clone size: few
J gene: TRBJ2-7
V gene: TRBV7-2
CDR3 protein: CASSLALGLAGYEQYF
CDR3 DNA: TGTGCCAGCAGCTTAGCGCTAGGACTAGCGGGCTACGAGCAGTACTTC

D gene: NA
clone size: few
J gene: TRBJ2-1
V gene: TRBV12-3/TRBV12-4
CDR3 protein: CASRPPGGSSYNEQFF
CDR3 DNA: TGTGCCAGCAGACCCCCGGGCGGAAGCTCCTACAATGAGCAGTTCTTC

D gene: NA
clone size: NA
J gene: TRBJ2-3
V gene: TRBV19
CDR3 protein: CASSIGPGASTDTQYF
CDR3 DNA: TGTGCCAGTAGTATAGGACCCGGAGCTAGCACAGATACGCAGTATTTT

D gene: TRBD2
clone size: NA
J gene: TRBJ2-5
V gene: TRBV7-2
CDR3 protein: CASSFGLAVKNQETQYF
CDR3 DNA: TGTGCCAGCAGCTTCGGACTAGCGGTTAAAAACCAAGAGACCCAGTACTTC

D gene: TRBD1
clone size: few
J gene: TRBJ2-7
V gene: TRBV10-3
CDR3 protein: CAISEGQGPYEQYF
CDR3 DNA: TGTGCCATCAGTGAGGGACAGGGGCCCTACGAGCAGTACTTC

D gene: NA
clone size: few
J gene: TRBJ1-5
V gene: TRBV6-2/TRBV6-3
CDR3 protein: CASRDGGKGQPQHF
CDR3 DNA: TGTGCCAGCAGGGACGGGGGGAAGGGTCAGCCCCAGCATTTT

D gene: NA
clone size: many
J gene: TRBJ2-7
V gene: TRBV27
CDR3 protein: CASSLGPGSNWYEQYF
CDR3 DNA: TGTGCCAGCAGTTTAGGGCCGGGGTCGAATTGGTACGAGCAGTACTTC

D gene: NA
clone size: NA
J gene: TRBJ2-7
V gene: TRBV5-5
CDR3 protein: CASSLDSSSILYEQYF
CDR3 DNA: TGTGCCAGCAGCTTGGACAGTTCTTCCATCCTCTACGAGCAGTACTTC

D gene: TRBD2
clone size: NA
J gene: TRBJ2-1
V gene: TRBV24-1
CDR3 protein: CATSGSGRDNNEQFF
CDR3 DNA: TGTGCCACCAGTGGCAGCGGGAGGGATAACAATGAGCAGTTCTTC

D gene: NA
clone size: once
J gene: TRBJ2-3
V gene: TRBV18
CDR3 protein: CASSPPSLAPTDTQYF
CDR3 DNA: TGTGCCAGCTCACCACCGTCCCTAGCCCCCACAGATACGCAGTATTTT

D gene: NA
clone size: NA
J gene: TRBJ2-3
V gene: TRBV18
CDR3 protein: CASSPLHMDTQYF
CDR3 DNA: TGTGCCAGCTCACCGCTTCACATGGATACGCAGTATTTT

D gene: TRBD1
clone size: few
J gene: TRBJ2-5
V gene: TRBV28
CDR3 protein: CASSLGQGAKETQYF
CDR3 DNA: TGTGCCAGCAGTTTGGGACAGGGGGCGAAGGAGACCCAGTACTTC

D gene: NA
clone size: NA
J gene: TRBJ2-7
V gene: TRBV18
CDR3 protein: CASSPSSLGPSEQYF
CDR3 DNA: TGTGCCAGCTCACCAAGCTCATTAGGCCCGTCCGAGCAGTACTTC

D gene: NA
clone size: few
J gene: TRBJ2-1
V gene: TRBV5-4
CDR3 protein: CASSPQGRNEQFF
CDR3 DNA: TGTGCCAGCAGTCCGCAGGGGCGAAATGAGCAGTTCTTC

D gene: NA
clone size: NA
J gene: TRBJ2-7
V gene: TRBV30
CDR3 protein: CAWRHAQIHSYEQYF
CDR3 DNA: TGTGCCTGGAGGCACGCGCAAATCCACTCCTACGAGCAGTACTTC

D gene: TRBD1
clone size: NA
J gene: TRBJ2-7
V gene: TRBV3-1
CDR3 protein: CASSRDRGPYEQYF
CDR3 DNA: TGTGCCAGCAGCCGGGACAGAGGCCCCTACGAGCAGTACTTC